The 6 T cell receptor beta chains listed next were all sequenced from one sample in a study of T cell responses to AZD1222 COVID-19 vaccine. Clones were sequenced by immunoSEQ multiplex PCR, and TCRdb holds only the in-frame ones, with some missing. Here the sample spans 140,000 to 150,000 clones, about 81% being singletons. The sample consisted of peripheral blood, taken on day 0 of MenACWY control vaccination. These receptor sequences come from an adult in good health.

CDR3: CASSPSSRTDTQYF. CDR3 sequence (DNA): TGTGCCAGCAGCCCGAGCTCCCGCACAGATACGCAGTATTTT. This sequence joins TRBV11-3 and TRBJ2-3, with unresolved D. Germline loops: CDR1 SGHNT, CDR2 YENEEA. The CDR3 sequence is 14 residues long. V lost 5 bases to trimming and J lost 1 base, with 10 bases between them. The whole variable domain, remainder taken from reference TRBV11-3 and TRBJ2-3, is EAGVVQSPRYKIIEKKQPVAFWCNPISGHNTLYWYLQNLGQGPELLIRYENEEAVDDSQLPKDRFSAERLKGVDSTLKIQPAELGDSAVYLCASSPSSRTDTQYFGPGTRLTVL.

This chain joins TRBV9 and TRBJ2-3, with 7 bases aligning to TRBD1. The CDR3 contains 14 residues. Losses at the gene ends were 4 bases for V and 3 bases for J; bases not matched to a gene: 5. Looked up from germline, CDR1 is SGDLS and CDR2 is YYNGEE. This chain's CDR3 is CASSPNRGTDTQYF. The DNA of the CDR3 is TGTGCCAGCAGCCCAAACAGGGGAACAGATACGCAGTATTTT.

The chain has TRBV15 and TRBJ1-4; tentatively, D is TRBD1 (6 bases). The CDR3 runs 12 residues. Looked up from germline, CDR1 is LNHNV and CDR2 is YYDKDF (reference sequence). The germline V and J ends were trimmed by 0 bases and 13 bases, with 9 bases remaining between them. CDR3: CATSREQGGLFF. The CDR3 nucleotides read TGTGCCACCAGCAGAGAACAGGGAGGACTGTTTTTT.

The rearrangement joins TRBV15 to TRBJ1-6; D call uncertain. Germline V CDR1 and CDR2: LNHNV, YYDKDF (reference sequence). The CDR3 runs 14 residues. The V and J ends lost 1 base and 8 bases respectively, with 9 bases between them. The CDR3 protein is CATSRGAEHSPLHF. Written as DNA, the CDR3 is TGTGCCACCAGCAGAGGAGCCGAGCATTCACCCCTCCACTTT.

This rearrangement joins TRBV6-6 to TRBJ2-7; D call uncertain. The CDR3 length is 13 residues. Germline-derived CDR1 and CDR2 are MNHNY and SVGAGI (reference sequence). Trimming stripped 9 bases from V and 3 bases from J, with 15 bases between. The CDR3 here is CASTPTVGYEQYF. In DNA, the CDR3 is TGTGCCAGTACTCCCACCGTGGGCTACGAGCAGTACTTC.

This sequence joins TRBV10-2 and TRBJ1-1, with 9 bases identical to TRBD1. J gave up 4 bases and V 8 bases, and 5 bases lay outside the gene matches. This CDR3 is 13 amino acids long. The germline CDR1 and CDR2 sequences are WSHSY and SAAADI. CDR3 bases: TGCGCCAGCCAGGACAGGGGCCCCACTGAAGCTTTCTTT. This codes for CASQDRGPTEAFF.